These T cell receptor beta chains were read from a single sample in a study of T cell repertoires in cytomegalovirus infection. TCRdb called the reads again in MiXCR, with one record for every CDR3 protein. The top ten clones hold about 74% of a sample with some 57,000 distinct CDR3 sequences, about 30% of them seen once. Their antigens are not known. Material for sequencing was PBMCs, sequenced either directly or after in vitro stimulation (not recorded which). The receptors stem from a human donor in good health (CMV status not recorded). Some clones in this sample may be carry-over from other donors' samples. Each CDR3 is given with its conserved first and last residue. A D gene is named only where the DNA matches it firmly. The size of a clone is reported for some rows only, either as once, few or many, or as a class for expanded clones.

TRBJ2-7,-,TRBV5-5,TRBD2,CASSPLAGLYEQYF,TGTGCCAGCAGCCCACTAGCGGGGCTCTACGAGCAGTACTTC
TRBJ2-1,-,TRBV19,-,CASSVGTGSYNEQFF,TGTGCCAGTAGTGTCGGGACGGGGTCCTACAATGAGCAGTTCTTC
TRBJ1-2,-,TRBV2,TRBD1,CAGSRDSNSNYGYTF,TGTGCCGGTTCCCGGGACAGCAACTCTAACTATGGCTACACCTTC
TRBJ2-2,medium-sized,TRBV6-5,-,CASSYSLTGELFF,TGTGCCAGCAGTTACTCGCTGACCGGGGAGCTGTTTTTT
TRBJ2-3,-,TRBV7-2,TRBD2,CASSLGVSGGAQTSTDTQYF,TGTGCCAGCAGCTTAGGGGTTAGCGGGGGGGCTCAAACTAGCACAGATACGCAGTATTTT
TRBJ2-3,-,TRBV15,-,CATSRPDWGTSTDTQYF,TGTGCCACCAGCAGACCGGACTGGGGAACTAGCACAGATACGCAGTATTTT
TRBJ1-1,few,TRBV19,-,CASSIGGGLPEAFF,TGTGCCAGTAGTATAGGTGGGGGCCTTCCTGAAGCTTTCTTT
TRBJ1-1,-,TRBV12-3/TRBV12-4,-,CASSRRTDGTEAFF,TGTGCCAGCAGTCGCCGGACAGATGGCACTGAAGCTTTCTTT
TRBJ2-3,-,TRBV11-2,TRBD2,CASSPRGSRRYPDTQYF,TGTGCCAGCAGTCCGCGCGGGAGCCGTCGATATCCGGATACGCAGTATTTT
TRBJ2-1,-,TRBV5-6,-,CASSLGIETGTYNEQFF,TGTGCCAGCAGCCTGGGGATCGAGACAGGGACTTACAATGAGCAGTTCTTC
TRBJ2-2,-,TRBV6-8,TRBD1,CASSSTGETGELFF,TGTGCCAGCAGTTCCACAGGGGAGACCGGGGAGCTGTTTTTT
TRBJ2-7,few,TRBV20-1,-,CSARITSSYEQYF,TGCAGTGCTAGAATAACCTCTTCCTACGAGCAGTACTTC
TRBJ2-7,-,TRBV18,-,CASSPGNHEQYF,TGTGCCAGCTCCCCAGGGAACCACGAGCAGTACTTC
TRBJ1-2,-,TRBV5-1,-,CASSLGQGQGYTF,TGCGCCAGCAGCTTGGGGCAGGGCCAAGGCTACACCTTC
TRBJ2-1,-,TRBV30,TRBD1,CAWSDKTGFPYNEQFF,TGTGCCTGGAGTGACAAGACAGGGTTTCCCTACAATGAGCAGTTCTTC
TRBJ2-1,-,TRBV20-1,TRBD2,CSARPLAGGYNEQFF,TGCAGTGCTAGGCCCCTAGCGGGGGGGTACAATGAGCAGTTCTTC
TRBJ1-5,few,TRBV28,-,CASTSNQPQHF,TGTGCCAGCACTAGCAATCAGCCCCAGCATTTT
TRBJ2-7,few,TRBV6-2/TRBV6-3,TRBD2,CASSIGRGSYEQYF,TGTGCCAGCAGCATCGGGAGGGGCTCCTACGAGCAGTACTTC
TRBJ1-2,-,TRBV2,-,CASSEGRSGTGYTF,TGTGCCAGCAGTGAAGGAAGATCCGGCACGGGCTACACCTTC
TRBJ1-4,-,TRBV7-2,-,CASSPPGRTFEKLFF,TGTGCCAGCAGCCCCCCGGGACGGACCTTTGAAAAACTGTTTTTT
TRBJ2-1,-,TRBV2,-,CASSEPGTPTDEQFF,TGTGCCAGCAGTGAGCCCGGGACCCCGACCGATGAGCAGTTCTTC
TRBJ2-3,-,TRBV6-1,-,CASPSSARGEGDTQYF,TGTGCCAGCCCGAGTTCCGCCAGGGGTGAGGGGGATACGCAGTATTTT
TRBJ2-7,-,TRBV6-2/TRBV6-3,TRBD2,CASRLADRSYEQYF,TGTGCCAGCCGACTAGCGGACCGATCCTACGAGCAGTACTTC
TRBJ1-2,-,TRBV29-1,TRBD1,CSARWTGGFGYTF,TGCAGCGCGAGGTGGACAGGGGGCTTTGGCTACACCTTC
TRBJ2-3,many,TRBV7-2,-,CASSFTGISTDTQYF,TGTGCCAGCAGCTTCACGGGGATTAGCACAGATACGCAGTATTTT
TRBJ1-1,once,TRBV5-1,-,CASSGNGLITEAFF,TGCGCCAGCTCGGGGAATGGGTTAATCACTGAAGCTTTCTTT
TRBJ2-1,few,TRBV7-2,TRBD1,CASSLDRSANEQFF,TGTGCCAGCAGCCTGGACAGGTCGGCCAATGAGCAGTTCTTC
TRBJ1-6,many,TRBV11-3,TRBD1,CASSLTGGNSPLHF,TGTGCCAGCAGCTTGACAGGGGGCAATTCACCCCTCCACTTT
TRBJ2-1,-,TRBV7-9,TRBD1,CASSLRSGTGTSDEQFF,TGTGCCAGCAGCTTAAGATCCGGGACAGGGACTTCGGATGAGCAGTTCTTC
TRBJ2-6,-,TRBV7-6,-,CASSSIFSGANVLTF,TGTGCCAGCAGCTCCATTTTCTCTGGGGCCAACGTCCTGACTTTC
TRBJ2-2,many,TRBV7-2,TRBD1,CASSPHPRQGNTGELFF,TGTGCCAGCAGCCCCCATCCTCGACAGGGGAACACCGGGGAGCTGTTTTTT
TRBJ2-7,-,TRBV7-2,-,CASTLGQASSYEQYF,TGTGCCAGTACCCTGGGTCAGGCCAGCTCCTACGAGCAGTACTTC
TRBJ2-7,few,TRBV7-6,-,CASSLAGAYEQYF,TGTGCCAGCAGCTTAGCAGGGGCCTACGAGCAGTACTTC
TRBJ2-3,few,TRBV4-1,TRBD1,CASSQSSGTVHTQYF,TGCGCCAGCAGCCAATCCTCCGGGACAGTCCACACGCAGTATTTT
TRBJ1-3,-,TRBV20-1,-,CSASPDGDGHTIYF,TGCAGTGCCTCCCCAGACGGGGATGGGCACACCATATATTTT
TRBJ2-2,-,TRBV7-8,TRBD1,CASSLGQSTGELFF,TGTGCCAGCAGCCTGGGACAGAGCACCGGGGAGCTGTTTTTT
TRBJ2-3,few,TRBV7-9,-,CASSLFRTDTQYF,TGTGCCAGCAGCTTATTTCGCACAGATACGCAGTATTTT
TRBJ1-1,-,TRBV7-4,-,CASSSMDTEAFF,TGTGCCAGCAGCTCAATGGACACTGAAGCTTTCTTT
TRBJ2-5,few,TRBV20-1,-,CSARRTGVETQYF,TGCAGTGCTAGACGGACTGGGGTAGAGACCCAGTACTTC
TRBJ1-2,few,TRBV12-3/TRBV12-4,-,CASSLGQMLDGYTF,TGTGCCAGCAGTTTAGGACAGATGCTTGATGGCTACACCTTC
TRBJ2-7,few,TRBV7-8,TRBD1,CASRQPGQGTYEQYF,TGTGCCAGCAGGCAACCGGGACAGGGGACCTACGAGCAGTACTTC
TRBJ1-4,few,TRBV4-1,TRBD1,CASSHRDRVGADEKLFF,TGCGCCAGCAGCCACCGGGACAGGGTAGGGGCTGACGAAAAACTGTTTTTT
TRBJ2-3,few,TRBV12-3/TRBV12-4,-,CASSFAGAAGTQYF,TGTGCCAGCAGTTTTGCAGGGGCGGCAGGTACGCAGTATTTT
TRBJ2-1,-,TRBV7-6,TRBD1,CASSVTGNEQFF,TGTGCCAGCAGCGTGACAGGGAATGAGCAGTTCTTC
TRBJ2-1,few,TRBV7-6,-,CASSLNRGDEQFF,TGTGCCAGCAGCTTAAACCGAGGGGATGAGCAGTTCTTC
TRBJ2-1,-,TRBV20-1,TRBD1,CRLGTEGWNEQFF,TGCAGACTCGGGACAGAGGGATGGAATGAGCAGTTCTTC
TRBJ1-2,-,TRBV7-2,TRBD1,CASSPQGKEGYTF,TGTGCCAGCAGCCCACAGGGGAAAGAAGGCTACACCTTC
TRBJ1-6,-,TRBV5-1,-,CASSFVGIRNSPLHF,TGCGCCAGCAGCTTTGTTGGTATTAGAAATTCACCCCTCCACTTT
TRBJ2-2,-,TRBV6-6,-,CASSYLREGELFF,TGTGCCAGCAGTTACTTAAGGGAGGGGGAGCTGTTTTTT
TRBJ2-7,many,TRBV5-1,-,CASSLAASVHHEQYF,TGCGCCAGCAGCTTGGCGGCTAGCGTCCATCACGAGCAGTACTTC
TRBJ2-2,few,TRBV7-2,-,CASSLGGSATPGSCFF,-
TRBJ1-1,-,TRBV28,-,CAIGGAAEAFF,TGTGCCATCGGGGGGGCCGCTGAAGCTTTCTTT
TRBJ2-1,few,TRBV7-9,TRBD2,CASSCLFPGGASGCNEQFF,TGTGCCAGCAGCTGTCTTTTCCCCGGGGGGGCTAGCGGGTGCAATGAGCAGTTCTTC
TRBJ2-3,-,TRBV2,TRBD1,CASPKGQGRMDTQYF,TGTGCCAGCCCGAAGGGACAGGGGCGCATGGATACGCAGTATTTT
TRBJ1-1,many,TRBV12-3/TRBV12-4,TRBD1,CASRGTGAVTEAFF,TGTGCCAGCAGGGGGACAGGGGCGGTCACTGAAGCTTTCTTT
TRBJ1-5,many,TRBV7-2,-,CASSLGGQGWDQPQHF,TGTGCCAGCAGCTTAGGGGGGCAGGGTTGGGATCAGCCCCAGCATTTT
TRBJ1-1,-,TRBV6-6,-,CASRPQGFTEAFF,TGTGCAAGCAGACCGCAGGGTTTCACTGAAGCTTTCTTT
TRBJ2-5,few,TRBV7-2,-,CASSQRETQYF,TGTGCCAGCAGCCAGAGAGAGACCCAGTACTTC
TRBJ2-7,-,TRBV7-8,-,CASRELESYEQYF,TGTGCCAGCAGGGAACTAGAATCCTACGAGCAGTACTTC
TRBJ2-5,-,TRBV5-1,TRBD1,CASSLGDRETQYF,TGCGCCAGCAGCTTGGGGGACAGGGAGACCCAGTACTTC